Described below is a single T cell receptor (beta chain) sequence and its context. The sample originates from a study of blood T cell repertoires in COVID-19. Study in general: The United States, Italy and Spain supplied acute and convalescent COVID-19 samples. Nucleic acid was either cDNA or gDNA, and it came from T cells, B-cell-depleted T cells, or PBMCs.

This CDR3 is 14 amino acids long. Trimming shortened V by 0 bases and J by 8 bases, and 11 bases separated the two germline ends. Germline CDR1 is MNHEY and CDR2 is SVGEGT. In the authors' workflow: It was from reference gene primer amplification that nucleated cell counts were estimated. Generated by immunoSEQ multiplex PCR, the TCRdb table keeps only in-frame clones and is missing some. V and J calls and clone size follow that table, whereas D and trimming were derived from the DNA. The repertoire consists of about 300,000 clones, with 85% occurring once and the leading ten covering roughly 13%. The chain joins TRBV6-2 or TRBV6-3 to TRBJ2-1; possible D gene TRBD2, 6 bases. The sequence derives from a human donor in a cohort sampled during active COVID-19. The specimen sequenced was peripheral blood. The CDR3 loop reads CASSYSKEGHEQFF. The DNA of the CDR3 is TGTGCCAGCAGTTACTCGAAGGAGGGCCATGAGCAGTTCTTC.